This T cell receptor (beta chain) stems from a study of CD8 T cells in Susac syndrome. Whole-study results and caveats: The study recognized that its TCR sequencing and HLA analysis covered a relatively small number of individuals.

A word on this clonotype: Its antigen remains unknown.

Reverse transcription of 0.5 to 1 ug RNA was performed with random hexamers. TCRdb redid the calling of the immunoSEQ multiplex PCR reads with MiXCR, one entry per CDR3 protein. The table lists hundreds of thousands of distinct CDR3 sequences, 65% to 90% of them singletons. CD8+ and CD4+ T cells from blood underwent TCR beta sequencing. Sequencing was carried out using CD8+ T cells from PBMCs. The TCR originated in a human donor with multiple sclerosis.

CDR3 coding DNA: TGTGCCAGCAGCTCAACAGGGTTGGAGATCTATGGCTACACCTTC. Translated, it gives CASSSTGLEIYGYTF. The chain links TRBV5-5 to TRBJ1-2; D may be TRBD1 (6 bases). This CDR3 spans 15 amino acids. V was clipped by 3 bases and J by 4 bases, with 16 bases between them. Germline V gene data show CDR1 as SGHKS and CDR2 as YYEKEE (reference sequence).